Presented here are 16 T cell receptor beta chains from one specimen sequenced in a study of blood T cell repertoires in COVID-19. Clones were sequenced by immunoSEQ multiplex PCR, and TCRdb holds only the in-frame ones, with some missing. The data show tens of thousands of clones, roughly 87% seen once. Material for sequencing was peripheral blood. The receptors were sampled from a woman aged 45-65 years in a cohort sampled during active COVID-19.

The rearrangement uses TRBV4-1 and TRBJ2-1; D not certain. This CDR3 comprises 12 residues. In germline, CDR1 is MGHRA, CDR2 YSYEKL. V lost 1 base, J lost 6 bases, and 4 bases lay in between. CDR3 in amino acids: CASSQGSNEQFF. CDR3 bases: TGCGCCAGCAGCCAAGGGAGCAATGAGCAGTTCTTC.

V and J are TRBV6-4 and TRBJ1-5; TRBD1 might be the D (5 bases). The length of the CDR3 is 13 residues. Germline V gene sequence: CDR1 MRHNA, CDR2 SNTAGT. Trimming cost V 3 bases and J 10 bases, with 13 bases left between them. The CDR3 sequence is CASSEGGVNPQHF. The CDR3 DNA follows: TGTGCCAGCAGTGAGGGGGGGGTAAATCCCCAGCATTTT.

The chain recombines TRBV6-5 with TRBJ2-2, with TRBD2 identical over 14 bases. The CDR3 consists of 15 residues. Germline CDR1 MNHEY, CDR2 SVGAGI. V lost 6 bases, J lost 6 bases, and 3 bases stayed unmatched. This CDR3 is CASRGLAGAPGELFF. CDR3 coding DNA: TGTGCCAGCAGGGGACTAGCGGGGGCCCCCGGGGAGCTGTTTTTT.

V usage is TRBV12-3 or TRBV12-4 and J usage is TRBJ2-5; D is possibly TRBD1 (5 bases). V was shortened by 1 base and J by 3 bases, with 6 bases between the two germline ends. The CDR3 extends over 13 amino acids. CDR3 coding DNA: TGTGCCAGCAGTTTAGGGGGCGAAGAGACCCAGTACTTC. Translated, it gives CASSLGGEETQYF.

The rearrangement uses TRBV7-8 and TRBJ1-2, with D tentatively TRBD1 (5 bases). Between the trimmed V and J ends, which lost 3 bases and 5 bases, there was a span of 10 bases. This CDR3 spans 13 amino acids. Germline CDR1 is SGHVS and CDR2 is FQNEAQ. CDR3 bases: TGTGCCAGCAGCTTCCGTGACAGTTATGGCTACACCTTC. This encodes CASSFRDSYGYTF.

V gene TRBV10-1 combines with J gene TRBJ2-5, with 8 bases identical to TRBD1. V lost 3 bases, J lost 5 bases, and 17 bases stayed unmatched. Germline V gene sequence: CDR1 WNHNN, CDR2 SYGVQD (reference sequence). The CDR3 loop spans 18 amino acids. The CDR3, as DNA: TGCGCCAGCAGTGACGGCGCAGGGGGCCCGAGAGGTAGTGAGACCCAGTACTTC. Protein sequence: CASSDGAGGPRGSETQYF.

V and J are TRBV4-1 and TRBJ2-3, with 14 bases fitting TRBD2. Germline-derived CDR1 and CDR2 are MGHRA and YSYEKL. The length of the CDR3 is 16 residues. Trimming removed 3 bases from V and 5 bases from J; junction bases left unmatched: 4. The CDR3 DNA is TGCGCCAGCAGCCATTTAGGACTAGCGGGAGGAGATACGCAGTATTTT. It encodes CASSHLGLAGGDTQYF.

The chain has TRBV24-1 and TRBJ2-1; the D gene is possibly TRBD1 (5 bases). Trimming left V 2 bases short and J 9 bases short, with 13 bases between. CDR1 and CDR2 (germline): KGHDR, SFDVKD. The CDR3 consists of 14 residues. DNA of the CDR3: TGTGCCACCAGTGATTCATGGCAGGGAAGTGAGCAGTTCTTC. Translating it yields CATSDSWQGSEQFF.

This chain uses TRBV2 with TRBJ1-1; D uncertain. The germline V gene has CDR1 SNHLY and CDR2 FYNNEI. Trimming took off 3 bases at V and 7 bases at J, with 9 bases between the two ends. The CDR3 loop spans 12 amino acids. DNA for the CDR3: TGTGCCAGCAGTGACTCGGGGTTTGAAGCTTTCTTT. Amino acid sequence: CASSDSGFEAFF. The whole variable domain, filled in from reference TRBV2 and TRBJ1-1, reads EPEVTQTPSHQVTQMGQEVILRCVPISNHLYFYWYRQILGQKVEFLVSFYNNEISEKSEIFDDQFSVERPDGSNFTLKIRSTKLEDSAMYFCASSDSGFEAFFGQGTRLTVV.

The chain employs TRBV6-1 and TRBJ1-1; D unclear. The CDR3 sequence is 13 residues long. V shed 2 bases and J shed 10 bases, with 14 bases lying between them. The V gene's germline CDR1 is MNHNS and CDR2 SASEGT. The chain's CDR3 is CASSERRAIGAFF. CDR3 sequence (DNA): TGTGCCAGCAGTGAACGGCGGGCGATCGGAGCTTTCTTT.

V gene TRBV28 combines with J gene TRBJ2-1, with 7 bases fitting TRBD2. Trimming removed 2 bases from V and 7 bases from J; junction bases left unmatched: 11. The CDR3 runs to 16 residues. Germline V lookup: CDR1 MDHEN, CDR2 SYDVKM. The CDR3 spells CASSLGAGVVWNEQFF. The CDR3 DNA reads TGTGCCAGCAGTTTAGGGGCGGGAGTGGTTTGGAATGAGCAGTTCTTC.

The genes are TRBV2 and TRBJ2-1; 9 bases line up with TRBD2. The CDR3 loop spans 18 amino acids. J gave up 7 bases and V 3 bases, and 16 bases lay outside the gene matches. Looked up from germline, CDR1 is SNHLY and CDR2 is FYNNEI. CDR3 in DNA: TGTGCCAGCAGTGAGTTTGCCGGGACTAGCCATCGATATAATGAGCAGTTCTTC. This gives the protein CASSEFAGTSHRYNEQFF.

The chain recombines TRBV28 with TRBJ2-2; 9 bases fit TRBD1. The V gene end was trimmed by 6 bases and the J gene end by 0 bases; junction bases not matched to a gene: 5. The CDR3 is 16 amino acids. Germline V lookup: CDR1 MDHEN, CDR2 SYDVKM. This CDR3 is CASRITGGANTGELFF. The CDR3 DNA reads TGTGCCAGCAGAATTACAGGGGGCGCGAACACCGGGGAGCTGTTTTTT. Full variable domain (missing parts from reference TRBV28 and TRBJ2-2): DVKVTQSSRYLVKRTGEKVFLECVQDMDHENMFWYRQDPGLGLRLIYFSYDVKMKEKGDIPEGYSVSREKKERFSLILESASTNQTSMYLCASRITGGANTGELFFGEGSRLTVL.

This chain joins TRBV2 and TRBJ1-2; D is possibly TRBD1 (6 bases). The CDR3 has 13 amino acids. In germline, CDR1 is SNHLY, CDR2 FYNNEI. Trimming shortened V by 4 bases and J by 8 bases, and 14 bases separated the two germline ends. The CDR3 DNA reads TGTGCCAGCAGTGGACAGGCCGTTTGGGGCTACACCTTC. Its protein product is CASSGQAVWGYTF.

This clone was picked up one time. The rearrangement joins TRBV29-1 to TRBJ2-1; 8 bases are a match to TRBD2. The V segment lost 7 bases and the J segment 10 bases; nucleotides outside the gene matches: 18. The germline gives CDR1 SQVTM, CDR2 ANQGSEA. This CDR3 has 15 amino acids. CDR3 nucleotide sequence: TGCAGCGGAAAACGAACCGGGACTAGGTTCGAGGAGCAGTTCTTC. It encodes CSGKRTGTRFEEQFF.

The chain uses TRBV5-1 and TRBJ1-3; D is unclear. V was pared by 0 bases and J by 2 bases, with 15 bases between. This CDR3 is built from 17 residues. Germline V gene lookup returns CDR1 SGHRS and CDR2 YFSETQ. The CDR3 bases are TGCGCCAGCAGCTTGGGGGGAGTTAAAAGAGCTGGAAACACCATATATTTT. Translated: CASSLGGVKRAGNTIYF.